This is a list of T cell receptor beta chains from one sample in a study of T-cell memory formation after mild COVID-19. One entry per CDR3 protein results from TCRdb running MiXCR on the 5' RACE reads. The data hold fewer than 650,000 distinct CDR3 sequences, with roughly 17% observed a single time. The sequenced material came from PBMCs or a T cell subset sorted from them (not recorded which). The receptors were sampled from an adult woman who had mild COVID-19 (a few samples of this study predate the infection). Cell type and time point are not known. Each CDR3 is given with its conserved first and last residue. The D gene is left open where the match is weak. Size values are once, few and many counts, or a class for expanded clones, and some rows have none.

V	size	D	J	CDR3	DNA
TRBV4-1	few	-	TRBJ1-6	CASSQGLYGTGTNSPLHF	TGCGCCAGCAGCCAAGGGTTGTATGGTACGGGGACCAATTCACCCCTCCACTTT
TRBV7-9	many	-	TRBJ2-1	CASSLARGDEQFF	TGTGCCAGCAGCTTAGCCCGCGGAGATGAGCAGTTCTTC
TRBV18	-	-	TRBJ2-2	CASSPYGIGGTVSTGELFF	TGTGCCAGCTCACCATATGGGATCGGCGGGACAGTGTCCACCGGGGAGCTGTTTTTT
TRBV24-1	few	TRBD2	TRBJ2-5	CATSPGTRMVETQYF	TGTGCCACCAGTCCCGGGACTAGAATGGTAGAGACCCAGTACTTC
TRBV12-3/TRBV12-4	-	-	TRBJ2-3	CASSILTARRGTDTQYF	TGTGCCAGCAGTATACTAACAGCGCGCCGCGGCACAGATACGCAGTATTTT
TRBV4-1	-	-	TRBJ2-5	CASSQETDQETQYF	TGCGCCAGCAGCCAAGAGACCGACCAAGAGACCCAGTACTTC
TRBV7-9	-	-	TRBJ1-2	CASSLAPISTYGYTF	TGTGCCAGCAGCTTAGCCCCGATTAGTACCTATGGCTACACCTTC
TRBV13	few	-	TRBJ1-1	CASSLYPRGPNTEAFF	TGTGCCAGCAGCTTATATCCTAGAGGGCCGAACACTGAAGCTTTCTTT
TRBV20-1	-	-	TRBJ2-1	CSASLRIRPTEQFF	TGCAGTGCTAGTTTGCGGATCCGGCCCACTGAGCAGTTCTTC
TRBV7-3	once	-	TRBJ1-1	CASSDSPYTEDFF	TGTGCCAGCTCCGACAGCCCCTACACTGAAGATTTCTTT
TRBV5-5	-	-	TRBJ2-7	CASSSGTLSYEQYF	TGTGCCAGCAGCTCCGGGACACTCTCCTACGAGCAGTACTTC
TRBV7-8	-	TRBD2	TRBJ2-3	CASSLGGRLAAAWGTDTQYF	TGTGCCAGCAGCTTGGGTGGTCGACTAGCGGCCGCATGGGGCACAGATACGCAGTATTTT
TRBV6-1	-	-	TRBJ2-2	CASRVDPGELFF	TGTGCCAGCAGGGTGGACCCCGGGGAGCTGTTTTTT
TRBV7-6	few	TRBD1	TRBJ1-4	CASSLESQGAGNEKLFF	TGTGCCAGCAGCTTAGAAAGCCAGGGGGCCGGTAATGAAAAACTGTTTTTT
TRBV14	few	TRBD2	TRBJ2-5	CASSALRTPGLAGVAETQYF	TGTGCCAGCAGCGCGTTAAGAACACCGGGACTAGCGGGAGTCGCGGAGACCCAGTACTTC
TRBV24-1	few	-	TRBJ2-4	CATSDPVLLNIQYF	TGTGCCACCAGTGATCCAGTTTTGTTAAACATTCAGTACTTC